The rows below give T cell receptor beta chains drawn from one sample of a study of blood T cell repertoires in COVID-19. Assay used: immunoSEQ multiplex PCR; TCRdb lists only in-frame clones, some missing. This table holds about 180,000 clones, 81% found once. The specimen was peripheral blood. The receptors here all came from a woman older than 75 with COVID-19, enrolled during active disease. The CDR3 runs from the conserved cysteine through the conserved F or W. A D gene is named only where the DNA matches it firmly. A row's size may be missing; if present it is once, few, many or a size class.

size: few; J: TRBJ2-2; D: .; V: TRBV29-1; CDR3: CSVVGQRSTGELFF; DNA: TGCAGCGTTGTTGGACAGCGATCCACGGGGGAGCTGTTTTTT
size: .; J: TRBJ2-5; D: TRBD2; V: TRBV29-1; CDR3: CSVQGLAGASETQYF; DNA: TGCAGCGTTCAGGGACTAGCGGGAGCGTCGGAGACCCAGTACTTC
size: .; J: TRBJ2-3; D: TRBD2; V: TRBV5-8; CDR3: CASSLVALAGSTDTQYF; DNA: TGTGCCAGCAGCTTGGTTGCTCTAGCGGGGAGCACAGATACGCAGTATTTT
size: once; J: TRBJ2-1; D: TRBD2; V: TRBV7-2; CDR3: CASSFVTSGGYNEQFF; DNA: TGTGCCAGCAGCTTCGTAACTAGCGGGGGCTACAATGAGCAGTTCTTC
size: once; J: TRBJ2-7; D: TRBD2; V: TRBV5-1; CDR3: CASSLWKLAGSQYEQYF; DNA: TGCGCCAGCAGCTTGTGGAAACTAGCGGGATCACAATACGAGCAGTACTTC
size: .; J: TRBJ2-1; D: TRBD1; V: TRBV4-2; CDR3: CASSHYGQGNNEQFF; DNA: TGTGCCAGCAGCCACTACGGACAGGGTAACAATGAGCAGTTCTTC
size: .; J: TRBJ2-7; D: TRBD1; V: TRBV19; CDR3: CASSASGTGGSYEQYF; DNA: TGTGCCAGTAGTGCCTCCGGGACAGGGGGCTCCTACGAGCAGTACTTC
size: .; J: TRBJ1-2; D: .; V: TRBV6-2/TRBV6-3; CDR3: CASSYWAANYGYTF; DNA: TGTGCCAGCAGTTACTGGGCAGCTAACTATGGCTACACCTTC
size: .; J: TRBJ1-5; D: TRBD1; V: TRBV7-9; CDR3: CASSLGGTGDWGRNQPQHF; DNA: TGTGCCAGCAGCTTAGGTGGGACAGGCGATTGGGGGCGCAATCAGCCCCAGCATTTT
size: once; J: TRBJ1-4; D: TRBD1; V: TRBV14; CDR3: CASSRNTAGGGYEKLFF; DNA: TGTGCCAGCAGCCGTAACACCGCAGGGGGCGGATATGAAAAACTGTTTTTT
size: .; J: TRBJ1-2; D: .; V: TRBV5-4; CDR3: CASSLDRNSYGYTF; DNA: TGTGCCAGCAGCTTGGACAGGAACAGCTATGGCTACACCTTC